This T cell receptor beta chain was observed in a study of T cells after yellow fever vaccination (dated by TCRdb to the late 2010s). General notes on the study: The SMART-Seq v4 Ultra Low Input RNA kit was used to prepare libraries from fractions with low cell numbers. To follow T-cell clones before and after primary and booster YFV17D yellow fever vaccination, bulk TCR alpha and beta repertoires were sequenced over time. The cohort comprised two healthy male donors, one aged 18 to 29 and one aged 30 to 40 years. Blood was collected at multiple timepoints before and after primary and secondary immunization, and bulk PBMC replicates and cell subsets were isolated. General conclusions and limits of the study: A small share of clonotypes was detected in both CD4 and CD8 compartments, with the overlap likely arising from convergent recombination. Most clones expanded after primary vaccination were re-detected after the booster (almost 98% of CD4 and 80% to 90% of CD8), suggesting broad memory maintenance. Only a couple of donors were included in the study, so the extent to which the findings can be generalized is limited. Computational filtering was needed because FACS-sorted repertoires could contain abundant contaminating clonotypes from the bulk population. The secondary T-cell response was found to be weaker but faster than the primary response, with a peak reached on day 5 rather than on day 15.

TCR cDNA was synthesized by 5'RACE template switching, through which a universal primer site and unique molecular identifiers were introduced. Priming for cDNA synthesis came from both the TCR alpha and TCR beta constant segments. Libraries were amplified in two PCR steps, with sample barcodes and sequencing adapters added in the second step. Libraries were sequenced on Illumina HiSeq 2500 (2x100 bp) or NovaSeq (2x150 bp). In the paper's pipeline: MIGEC was used to demultiplex reads and collapse the reads into UMI consensus sequences, and MiXCR was used for V(D)J alignment. Clonotypes responding to the vaccine were identified with edgeR on replicate PBMC samples, with the criteria of FDR below 0.01 and a log2 fold change above 5 up to day 15. CD4 or CD8 identity was assigned to each bulk clonotype according to whether the clonotype was present at higher abundance in the sequenced CD4 repertoire or the sequenced CD8 repertoire. TCRdb's own reprocessing of the public reads used fastp at Q25 and MiXCR and kept productive beta chains. Each entry merges the rows of one CDR3 protein and shows their most common DNA and genes. The authors' filters were not applied to this entry. The sample data list under 700,000 distinct CDR3 sequences, and roughly a sixth of these were observed just once. 15% to 20% of the sample rests with the top ten.

The treatment or condition label corresponds to: live attenuated yellow fever vaccine strain. Two biological replicates of bulk PBMCs were collected at each blood-draw timepoint. PBMCs were isolated from peripheral blood using a standard Ficoll-Paque protocol. TriZol was used to extract RNA from bulk PBMCs, CD4 and CD8 fractions, and dextramer-positive and dextramer-negative fractions. This clonotype has just a few counts. The clone's antigen remains unknown. No base quality information exists; no much larger clone differs at one position. This material consisted of PBMCs, taken roughly 5 days after the first yellow fever vaccination. This clonotype originated in a man younger than 30 who received the YFV17D yellow fever vaccine.

CDR3 protein: CASSLYPTQETQYF. Here is the DNA: TGTGCCAGCAGCTTGTACCCGACACAAGAGACCCAGTACTTC. The chain is made from TRBV5-8 and TRBJ2-5, with no D gene named confidently. The CDR3 measures 14 amino acids from cysteine to phenylalanine. Here the CDR3 DNA is all that survives: 42 bases in frame from base 1. The junction carries 9 bases between V and J, which are trimmed by 1 base and 2 bases respectively. Taken from the germline V gene, the CDR1 and CDR2 loops are SGHTS and YDEGEE.